This T cell receptor (beta chain) was observed in a study of T cell changes during pregnancy in multiple sclerosis. Libraries were prepared by immunoSEQ multiplex PCR; TCRdb keeps only in-frame clonotypes and omits some of them. The table has almost 35,000 clones, roughly 90% seen once. CDR3 length: 13 amino acids. In germline, CDR1 is SGHKS, CDR2 YYEKEE (reference sequence). Trimming stripped 0 bases from V and 5 bases from J, with 9 bases between. The TCR comes from a female donor with multiple sclerosis, enrolled in a pregnancy study. J is TRBJ2-7 and V is TRBV5-5, with TRBD1 as a possible D gene (6 bases). Specimen: CD8+ T cells from peripheral blood mononuclear cells, collected after pregnancy. CDR3 in amino acids: CASSLGRGDEQYF. The CDR3 nucleotides are TGTGCCAGCAGCTTGGGCAGGGGCGACGAGCAGTACTTC. The whole variable domain, filled in from reference TRBV5-5 and TRBJ2-7, reads DAGVTQSPTHLIKTRGQQVTLRCSPISGHKSVSWYQQVLGQGPQFIFQYYEKEERGRGNFPDRFSARQFPNYSSELNVNALLLGDSALYLCASSLGRGDEQYFGPGTRLTVT.